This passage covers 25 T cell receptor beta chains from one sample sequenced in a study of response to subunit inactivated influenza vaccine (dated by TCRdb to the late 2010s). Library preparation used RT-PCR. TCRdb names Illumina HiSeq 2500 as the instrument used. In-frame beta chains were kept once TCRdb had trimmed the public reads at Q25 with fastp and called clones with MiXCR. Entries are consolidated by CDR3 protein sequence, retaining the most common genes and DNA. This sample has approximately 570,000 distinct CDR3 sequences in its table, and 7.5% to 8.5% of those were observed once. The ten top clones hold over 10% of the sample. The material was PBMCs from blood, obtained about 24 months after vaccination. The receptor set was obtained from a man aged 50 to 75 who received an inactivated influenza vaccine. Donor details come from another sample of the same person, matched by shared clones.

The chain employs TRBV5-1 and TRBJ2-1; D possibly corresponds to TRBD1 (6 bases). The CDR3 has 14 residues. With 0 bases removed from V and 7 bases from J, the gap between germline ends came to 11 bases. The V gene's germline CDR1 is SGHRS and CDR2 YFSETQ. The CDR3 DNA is TGCGCCAGCAGCTTGGGTAGCAGGGGAAATGAGCAGTTCTTC. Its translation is CASSLGSRGNEQFF.

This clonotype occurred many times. Here the CDR3 DNA reads TGCAGCGCCTTGGGGCCCAACAATGAGCAGTTCTTC. Translating gives CSALGPNNEQFF. The V gene is TRBV29-1, the J gene TRBJ2-1; TRBD1 might be the D (5 bases). Germline V gene sequence: CDR1 SQVTM, CDR2 ANQGSEA. Trimming pared 7 bases from V and 5 bases from J, leaving 12 bases between. This CDR3 has 12 residues.

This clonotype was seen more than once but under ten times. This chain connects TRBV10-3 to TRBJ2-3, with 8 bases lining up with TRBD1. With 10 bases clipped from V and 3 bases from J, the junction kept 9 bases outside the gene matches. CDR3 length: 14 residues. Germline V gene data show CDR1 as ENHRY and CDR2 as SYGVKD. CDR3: CATWTGRLTDTQYF. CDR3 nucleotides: TGTGCCACGTGGACAGGGAGGTTAACAGATACGCAGTATTTT.

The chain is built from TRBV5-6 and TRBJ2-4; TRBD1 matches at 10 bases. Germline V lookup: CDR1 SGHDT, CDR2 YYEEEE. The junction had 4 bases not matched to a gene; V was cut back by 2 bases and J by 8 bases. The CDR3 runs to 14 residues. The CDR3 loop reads CASSLPGQGYIQYF. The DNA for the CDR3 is TGTGCCAGCAGCTTACCGGGACAGGGGTACATTCAGTACTTC.

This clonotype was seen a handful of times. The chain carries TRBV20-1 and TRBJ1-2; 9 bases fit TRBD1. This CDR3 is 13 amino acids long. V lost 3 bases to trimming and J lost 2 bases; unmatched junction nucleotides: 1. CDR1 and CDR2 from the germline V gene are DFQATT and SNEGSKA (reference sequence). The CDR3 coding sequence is TGCAGTGCTAGGGGACAGGGAAACTATGGCTACACCTTC. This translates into CSARGQGNYGYTF.

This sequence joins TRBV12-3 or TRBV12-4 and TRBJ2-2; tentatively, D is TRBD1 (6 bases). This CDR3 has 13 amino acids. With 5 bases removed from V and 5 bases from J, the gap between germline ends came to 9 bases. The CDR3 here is CASSRRGTGELFF. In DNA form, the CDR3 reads TGTGCCAGCAGTCGCAGGGGTACCGGGGAGCTGTTTTTT.

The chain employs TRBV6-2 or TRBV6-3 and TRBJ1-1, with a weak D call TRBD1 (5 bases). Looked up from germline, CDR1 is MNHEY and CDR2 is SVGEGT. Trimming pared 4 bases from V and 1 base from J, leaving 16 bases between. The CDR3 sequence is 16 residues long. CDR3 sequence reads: CASSSHRGGENTEAFF. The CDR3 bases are TGTGCCAGCAGTTCCCACCGGGGGGGAGAGAACACTGAAGCTTTCTTT.

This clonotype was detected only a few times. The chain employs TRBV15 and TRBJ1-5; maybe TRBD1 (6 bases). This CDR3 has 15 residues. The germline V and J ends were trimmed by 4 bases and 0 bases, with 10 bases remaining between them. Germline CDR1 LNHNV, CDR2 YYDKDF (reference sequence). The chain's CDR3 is CATSTQGISNQPQHF. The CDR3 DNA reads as TGTGCCACCAGCACCCAGGGGATTAGCAATCAGCCCCAGCATTTT.

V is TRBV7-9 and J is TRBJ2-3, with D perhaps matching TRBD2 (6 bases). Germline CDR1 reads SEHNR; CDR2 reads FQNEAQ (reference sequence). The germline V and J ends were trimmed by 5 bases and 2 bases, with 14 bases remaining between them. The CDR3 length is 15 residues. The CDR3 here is CASSQEEGNTDTQYF. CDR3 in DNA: TGTGCCAGCAGCCAGGAGGAGGGTAACACAGATACGCAGTATTTT.

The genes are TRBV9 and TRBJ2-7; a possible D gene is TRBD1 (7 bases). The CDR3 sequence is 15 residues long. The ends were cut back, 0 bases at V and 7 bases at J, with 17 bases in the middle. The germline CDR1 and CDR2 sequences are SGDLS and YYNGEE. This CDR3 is CASSVEAGGLREQYF. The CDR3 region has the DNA TGTGCCAGCAGCGTAGAGGCAGGGGGACTTAGGGAGCAGTACTTC.

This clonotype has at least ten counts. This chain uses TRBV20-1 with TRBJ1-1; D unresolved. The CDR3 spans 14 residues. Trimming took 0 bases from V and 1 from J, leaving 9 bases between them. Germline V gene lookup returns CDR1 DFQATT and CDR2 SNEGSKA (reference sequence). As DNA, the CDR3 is TGCAGTGCTAGAGATTGGGGTTCGAACACTGAAGCTTTCTTT. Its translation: CSARDWGSNTEAFF.

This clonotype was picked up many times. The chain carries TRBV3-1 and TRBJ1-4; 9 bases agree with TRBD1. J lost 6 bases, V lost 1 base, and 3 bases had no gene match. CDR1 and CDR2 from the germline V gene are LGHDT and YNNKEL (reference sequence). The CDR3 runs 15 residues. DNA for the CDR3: TGTGCCAGCAGCCAAGGACAGGGGGGGGATGAAAAACTGTTTTTT. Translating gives CASSQGQGGDEKLFF.

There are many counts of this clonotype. As DNA, the CDR3 is TGCAGTGCTACAGTTTGGGACACTGAAGCTTTCTTT. This codes for CSATVWDTEAFF. This chain joins TRBV20-1 and TRBJ1-1, with no clear D. This CDR3 is built from 12 residues. Trimming shortened V by 4 bases and J by 3 bases, and 9 bases separated the two germline ends. CDR1 is DFQATT and CDR2 is SNEGSKA in the germline V gene (reference sequence).

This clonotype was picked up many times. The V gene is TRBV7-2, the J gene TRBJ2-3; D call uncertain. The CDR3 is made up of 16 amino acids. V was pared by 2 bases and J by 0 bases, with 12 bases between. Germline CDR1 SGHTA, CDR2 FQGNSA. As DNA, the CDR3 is TGTGCCAGCAGCTTACTAGGGTCGGTCAGCACAGATACGCAGTATTTT. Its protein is CASSLLGSVSTDTQYF.

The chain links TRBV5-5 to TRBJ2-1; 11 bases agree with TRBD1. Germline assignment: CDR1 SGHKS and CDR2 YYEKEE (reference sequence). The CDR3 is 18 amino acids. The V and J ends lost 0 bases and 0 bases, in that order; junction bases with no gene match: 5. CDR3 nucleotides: TGTGCCAGCAGCTTGGCCGGGACAGGGGGGGGCTCCTACAATGAGCAGTTCTTC. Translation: CASSLAGTGGGSYNEQFF.

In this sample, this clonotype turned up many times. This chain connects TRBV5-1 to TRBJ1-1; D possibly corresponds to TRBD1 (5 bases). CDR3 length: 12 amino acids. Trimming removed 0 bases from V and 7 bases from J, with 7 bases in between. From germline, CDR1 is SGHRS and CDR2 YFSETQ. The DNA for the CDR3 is TGCGCCAGCAGCTTGGAGGGACTTGAAGCTTTCTTT. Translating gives CASSLEGLEAFF.

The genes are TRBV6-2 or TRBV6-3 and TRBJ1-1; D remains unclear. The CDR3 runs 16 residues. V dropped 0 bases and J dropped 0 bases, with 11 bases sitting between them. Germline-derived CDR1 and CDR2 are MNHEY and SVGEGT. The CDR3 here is CASSYSGSPMNTEAFF. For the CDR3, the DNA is TGTGCCAGCAGTTACTCGGGCAGCCCCATGAACACTGAAGCTTTCTTT.

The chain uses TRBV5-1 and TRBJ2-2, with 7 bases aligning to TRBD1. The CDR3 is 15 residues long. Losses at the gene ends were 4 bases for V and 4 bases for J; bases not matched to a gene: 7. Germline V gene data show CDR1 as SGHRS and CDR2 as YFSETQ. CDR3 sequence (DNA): TGCGCCAGCAGCCACCGACAGGGCGGCACCGGGGAGCTGTTTTTT. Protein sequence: CASSHRQGGTGELFF.

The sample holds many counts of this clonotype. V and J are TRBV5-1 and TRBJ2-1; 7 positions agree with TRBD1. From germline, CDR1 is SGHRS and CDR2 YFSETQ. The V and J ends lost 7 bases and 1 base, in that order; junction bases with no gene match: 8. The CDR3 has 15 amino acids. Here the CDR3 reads CASGPDRVSYNEQFF. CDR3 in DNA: TGCGCCAGCGGGCCTGACAGGGTGTCCTACAATGAGCAGTTCTTC.

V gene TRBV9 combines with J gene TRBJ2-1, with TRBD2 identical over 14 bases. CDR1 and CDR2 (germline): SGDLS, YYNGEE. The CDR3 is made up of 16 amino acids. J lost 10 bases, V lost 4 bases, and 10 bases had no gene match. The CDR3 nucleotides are TGTGCCAGCAGCCTGGGACTAGCGGGAGTGTTGGGGGAGCAGTTCTTC. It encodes CASSLGLAGVLGEQFF.

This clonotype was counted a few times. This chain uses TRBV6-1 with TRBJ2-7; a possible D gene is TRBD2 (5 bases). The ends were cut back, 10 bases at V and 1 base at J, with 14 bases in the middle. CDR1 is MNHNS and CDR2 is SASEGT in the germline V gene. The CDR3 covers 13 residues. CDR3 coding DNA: TGTGCCACCTCGACTAAACCGTCCTACGAGCAGTACTTC. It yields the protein CATSTKPSYEQYF.

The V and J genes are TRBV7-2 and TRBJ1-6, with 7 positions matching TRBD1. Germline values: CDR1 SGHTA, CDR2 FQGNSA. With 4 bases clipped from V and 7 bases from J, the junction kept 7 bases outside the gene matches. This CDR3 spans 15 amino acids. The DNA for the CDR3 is TGTGCCAGCAGCTCTACAATCAGGGGGAATTCACCCCTCCACTTT. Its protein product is CASSSTIRGNSPLHF.

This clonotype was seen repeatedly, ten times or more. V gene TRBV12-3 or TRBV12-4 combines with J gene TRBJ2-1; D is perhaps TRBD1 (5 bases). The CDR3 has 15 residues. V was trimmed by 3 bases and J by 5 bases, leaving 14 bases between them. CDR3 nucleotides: TGTGCCAGCAGTTTCCAGGGAAACAGCCACAATGAGCAGTTCTTC. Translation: CASSFQGNSHNEQFF.

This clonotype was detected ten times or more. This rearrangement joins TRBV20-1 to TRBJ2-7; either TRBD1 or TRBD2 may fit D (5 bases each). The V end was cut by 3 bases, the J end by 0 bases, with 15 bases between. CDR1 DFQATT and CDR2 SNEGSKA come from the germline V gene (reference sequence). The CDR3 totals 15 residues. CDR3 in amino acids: CSARGVSFPSYEQYF. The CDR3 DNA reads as TGCAGTGCTAGGGGGGTGAGCTTTCCCTCCTACGAGCAGTACTTC.

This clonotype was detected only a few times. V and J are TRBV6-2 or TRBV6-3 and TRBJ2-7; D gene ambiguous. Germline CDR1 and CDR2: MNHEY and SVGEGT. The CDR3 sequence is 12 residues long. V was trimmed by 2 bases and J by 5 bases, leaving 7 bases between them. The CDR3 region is CASSYITHEQYF. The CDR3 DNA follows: TGTGCCAGCAGTTACATAACCCACGAGCAGTACTTC.